A single sample is the source of the 20 T cell receptor beta chains below, sequenced in a study of T-cell reconstitution after alpha-beta-depleted transplantation in children. Unique molecular identifiers were incorporated during preparation of the TCRbeta library. From the PCR reads, TCRdb called clonotypes with MiXCR, one entry per CDR3 protein. In the table there are around 600,000 distinct CDR3 sequences, under 25% of which are singletons. Sequencing used PBMCs, mostly from graft donor cells, obtained 360 days after TCRalphabeta/CD19-depleted stem cell transplant. The source of these receptors is a boy under two years old who had a stem cell transplant for acute myeloid leukemia, so the T cells may come from the graft donor.

This clonotype was found many times. The gene calls are TRBV2 and TRBJ2-7; a weak D match, TRBD2 (5 bases). There are 10 residues in the CDR3. The V end lost 8 bases, the J end lost 6 bases, and 8 bases lay between the germline ends. CDR1 and CDR2 from the germline V gene are SNHLY and FYNNEI. Here the CDR3 reads CASSEAEQYV. CDR3 nucleotides: TGTGCCAGCTCGGAGGCCGAGCAGTACGTC.

As for this clonotype: Given a much more abundant clone one base away, this may be a read error. The chain has TRBV7-9 and TRBJ1-1; no definite D call. The CDR3 runs to 11 residues. Germline CDR1 and CDR2: SEHNR and FQNEAQ (reference sequence). Deletions cut 4 bases from V and 4 bases from J, with 4 bases between. The CDR3 sequence: CASSWSTEAFF. The CDR3 region has the DNA TGTGCCAGCAGCTGGAGCACTGAAGCTTTCTTT.

A few counts support this clonotype. The chain is built from TRBV6-2 or TRBV6-3 and TRBJ1-5; no firm D call. The CDR3 totals 15 residues. Germline CDR1 and CDR2: MNHEY and SVGEGT. Trimming took 4 bases from V and 1 from J, leaving 11 bases between them. CDR3 DNA sequence: TGTGCCAGCAGTTTATTGGGCAGAAGCAATCAGCCCCAGCATTTT. Its translation: CASSLLGRSNQPQHF.

This clonotype was detected many times. This sequence joins TRBV20-1 and TRBJ1-2, with a tentative D call TRBD1 (5 bases). Trimming removed 6 bases at V and 5 bases at J, with 10 bases between. This CDR3 contains 11 residues. The germline V gene encodes CDR1 DFQATT and CDR2 SNEGSKA (reference sequence). For the CDR3, the DNA is TGCAGTGCGGAGGGGATTTATGGCTACACCTTC. This translates into CSAEGIYGYTF.

The V call is TRBV7-8, the J call TRBJ2-1; D might be TRBD2 (7 bases). Germline V gene data show CDR1 as SGHVS and CDR2 as FQNEAQ. Trimming pared 1 base from V and 8 bases from J, leaving 21 bases between. The CDR3 is made up of 17 amino acids. CDR3 DNA: TGTGCCAGCAGCTTAGTGGGCGGCCTGAGGGGGAGGGATGAGCAGTTCTTC. This translates into CASSLVGGLRGRDEQFF.

The CDR3: CASSPGLAGGGSYEQYF. The CDR3 nucleotides read TGCGCCAGCAGCCCAGGACTAGCGGGGGGCGGCTCCTACGAGCAGTACTTC. The chain couples TRBV5-1 to TRBJ2-7, with 14 bases aligning to TRBD2. J was trimmed by 0 bases and V by 4 bases; bases with no gene match: 6. The length of the CDR3 is 17 residues. Germline CDR1 reads SGHRS; CDR2 reads YFSETQ.

This clonotype has just a few counts. The rearrangement uses TRBV5-1 and TRBJ1-4; no clear D. The CDR3 runs to 13 residues. V shed 2 bases and J shed 5 bases, with 7 bases lying between them. Germline-derived CDR1 and CDR2 are SGHRS and YFSETQ. This CDR3 reads CASSLGPNEKLFF. In nucleotides, the CDR3 is TGCGCCAGCAGCTTAGGGCCGAATGAAAAACTGTTTTTT.

This clonotype appeared a few times. V is TRBV24-1 and J is TRBJ2-5; tentative D call: TRBD1 (5 bases). The CDR3 totals 12 residues. Trimming removed 5 bases at V and 2 bases at J, with 5 bases between. Germline V gene sequence: CDR1 KGHDR, CDR2 SFDVKD. In DNA form, the CDR3 reads TGTGCCACCAGTGGGACACAAGAGACCCAGTACTTC. Its translation is CATSGTQETQYF.

This clonotype was found a few times. This sequence joins TRBV5-1 and TRBJ2-1; D tentatively reads TRBD1 or TRBD2 (6 bases each). Germline CDR1 and CDR2: SGHRS and YFSETQ. This CDR3 contains 17 residues. V was trimmed by 4 bases and J by 0 bases, leaving 17 bases between them. The CDR3 here is CASSRPEGGRSYNEQFF. In DNA, the CDR3 is TGCGCCAGCAGCCGTCCAGAGGGGGGACGCTCCTACAATGAGCAGTTCTTC.

In this sample, this clonotype turned up a few times. This chain connects TRBV9 to TRBJ2-3, with D unresolved. The CDR3 has 13 residues. Germline CDR1 SGDLS, CDR2 YYNGEE. V dropped 4 bases and J dropped 4 bases, with 10 bases sitting between them. CDR3 amino acids: CASSPQSADTQYF. DNA of the CDR3: TGTGCCAGCAGCCCACAGAGTGCAGATACGCAGTATTTT.

This clonotype was counted at least ten times. The V call is TRBV7-3, the J call TRBJ2-1; unclear D gene. The CDR3 totals 16 residues. Trimming left V 5 bases short and J 0 bases short, with 14 bases between. The germline V gene has CDR1 SGHTA and CDR2 FQGTGA. The chain's CDR3 is CASSLTPESSYNEQFF. The CDR3 nucleotides are TGTGCCAGCAGCCTTACCCCGGAAAGCTCCTACAATGAGCAGTTCTTC.

The chain couples TRBV25-1 to TRBJ1-2; TRBD1 might be the D (5 bases). Trimming removed 5 bases at V and 5 bases at J, with 12 bases between. The germline CDR1 and CDR2 sequences are MGHDK and SYGVNS. The CDR3 spans 13 residues. CDR3 sequence reads: CASSLTEGYGYTF. CDR3 nucleotides: TGTGCCAGCAGTCTCACAGAGGGGTATGGCTACACCTTC.

This clonotype appeared a few times. This rearrangement joins TRBV5-6 to TRBJ2-5; 8 bases fit TRBD1. The germline gives CDR1 SGHDT, CDR2 YYEEEE. This CDR3 spans 15 amino acids. V lost 4 bases, J lost 4 bases, and 9 bases stayed unmatched. The chain's CDR3 is CASSLASGTGETQYF. The CDR3 DNA reads TGTGCCAGCAGCCTAGCCTCCGGGACAGGAGAGACCCAGTACTTC. Drawing the rest from reference TRBV5-6 and TRBJ2-5, the complete variable domain is DAGVTQSPTHLIKTRGQQVTLRCSPKSGHDTVSWYQQALGQGPQFIFQYYEEEERQRGNFPDRFSGHQFPNYSSELNVNALLLGDSALYLCASSLASGTGETQYFGPGTRLLVL.

This rearrangement joins TRBV28 to TRBJ1-1, with no clear D. The CDR3 is made up of 14 amino acids. The ends were cut back, 3 bases at V and 3 bases at J, with 11 bases in the middle. The germline V gene has CDR1 MDHEN and CDR2 SYDVKM. The CDR3 is CASSFRLGYTEAFF. DNA for the CDR3: TGTGCCAGCAGTTTTCGGTTGGGGTACACTGAAGCTTTCTTT.

This clonotype has just a few counts. The CDR3 coding sequence is TGTGCCAGCAGCTTAGCGCGGTCTGGCGGGAAGACCCAGTACTTC. Its translation is CASSLARSGGKTQYF. The V and J genes are TRBV7-2 and TRBJ2-5, with a possible D match to TRBD2 (6 bases). The V gene's germline CDR1 is SGHTA and CDR2 FQGNSA. The CDR3 runs 15 residues. Trimming took off 0 bases at V and 6 bases at J, with 14 bases between the two ends.

This sequence joins TRBV29-1 and TRBJ2-1; TRBD2 matches at 8 bases. Germline-derived CDR1 and CDR2 are SQVTM and ANQGSEA. The CDR3 totals 15 residues. The ends lost 6 bases at V and 5 bases at J; junction bases unmatched: 12. CDR3 nucleotide sequence: TGCAGCGTGGGGCCCTACCGGGGGGGCCACAATGAGCAGTTCTTC. Encoded protein: CSVGPYRGGHNEQFF.

The gene calls are TRBV7-9 and TRBJ1-5, with D uncertain. The CDR3 is made up of 13 amino acids. V lost 5 bases, J lost 7 bases, and 12 bases lay in between. In germline, CDR1 is SEHNR, CDR2 FQNEAQ (reference sequence). CDR3 residues: CASSTEGRQPQHF. CDR3 DNA: TGTGCCAGCAGCACAGAGGGAAGACAGCCCCAGCATTTT.

Ten or more counts support this clonotype. The chain is built from TRBV20-1 and TRBJ2-1, with D tentatively TRBD2 (5 bases). The CDR3 has 14 amino acids. Trimming took 4 bases from V and 5 from J, leaving 15 bases between them. Germline assignment: CDR1 DFQATT and CDR2 SNEGSKA (reference sequence). The chain's CDR3 is CSAIPSTRNNEQFF. DNA of the CDR3: TGCAGTGCTATCCCCTCAACTAGAAACAATGAGCAGTTCTTC.

Ten or more counts support this clonotype. The J gene is TRBJ2-7, the V gene TRBV6-5; 7 bases align to TRBD1. The CDR3 runs 15 residues. Germline CDR1 reads MNHEY; CDR2 reads SVGAGI. The junction had 11 bases not matched to a gene; V was cut back by 6 bases and J by 3 bases. The chain's CDR3 is CASSRYRGLGYEQYF. The CDR3, as DNA: TGTGCCAGCAGCCGTTACAGGGGCCTAGGCTACGAGCAGTACTTC.

This clonotype was seen many times. The rearrangement joins TRBV5-1 to TRBJ2-3; 8 bases map to TRBD1. The CDR3 contains 15 residues. Germline-derived CDR1 and CDR2 are SGHRS and YFSETQ. V gave up 3 bases and J gave up 5 bases; unmatched junction bases: 8. The CDR3 bases are TGCGCCAGCAGCTCAGCGGACAGGGTGGGAGATACGCAGTATTTT. This translates into CASSSADRVGDTQYF.